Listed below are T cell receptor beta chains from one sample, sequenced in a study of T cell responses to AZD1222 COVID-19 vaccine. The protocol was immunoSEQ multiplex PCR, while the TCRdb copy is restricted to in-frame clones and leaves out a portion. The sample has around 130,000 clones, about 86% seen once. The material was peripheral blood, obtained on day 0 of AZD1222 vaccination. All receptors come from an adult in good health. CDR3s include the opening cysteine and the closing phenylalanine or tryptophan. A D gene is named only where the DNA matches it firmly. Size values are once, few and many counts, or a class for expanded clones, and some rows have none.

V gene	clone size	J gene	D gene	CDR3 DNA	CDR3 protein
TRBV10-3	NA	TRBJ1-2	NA	TGTGCCATCAGTGGGGCTTGGTGGACCTTTAACTATGGCTACACCTTC	CAISGAWWTFNYGYTF
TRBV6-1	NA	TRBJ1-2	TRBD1	TGTGCCAGCAGTGAGGACAGGGCCTACTATGGCTACACCTTC	CASSEDRAYYGYTF
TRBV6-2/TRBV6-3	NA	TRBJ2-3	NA	TGTGCCAGCAGTTACGGACAGACTTACACAGATACGCAGTATTTT	CASSYGQTYTDTQYF
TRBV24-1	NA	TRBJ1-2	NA	TGTGCCACCAGTGATAAGAACCAGGGGAGGTATGGCTACACCTTC	CATSDKNQGRYGYTF
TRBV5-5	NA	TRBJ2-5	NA	TGTGCCAGCAGCTTGGAGGGGTTGGAGACCCAGTACTTC	CASSLEGLETQYF
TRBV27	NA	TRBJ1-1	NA	TGTGCCAGCAGGGGGTGGGGCAGCACTGAAGCTTTCTTT	CASRGWGSTEAFF
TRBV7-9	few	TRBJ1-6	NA	TGTGCCAGCAGGGGTAACAGGGCTAAGGGATCACCCCTCCACTTT	CASRGNRAKGSPLHF
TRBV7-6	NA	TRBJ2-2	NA	TGTGCCAGCAGCGCCATGGCCCAGAACACCGGGGAGCTGTTTTTT	CASSAMAQNTGELFF
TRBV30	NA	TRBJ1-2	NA	TGTGCCTGGAGAGCAGAGACCACCTATGGCTACACCTTC	CAWRAETTYGYTF
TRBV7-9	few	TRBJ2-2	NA	TGTGCCAGCAGCGGGACCATCGGCGGGGAGCTGTTTTTT	CASSGTIGGELFF